The sequence of this T cell receptor (beta chain) was determined in a study of control samples from healthy donors and cancer patients. This clone has just a few counts. Repertoires were generated with immunoSEQ multiplex PCR, while TCRdb's copy carries only in-frame clones and drops some. The sample has 120,000 to 150,000 clones; around 86% are singletons. Per the germline V gene, CDR1 is SGHVS and CDR2 is FQNEAQ. Losses at the gene ends were 0 bases for V and 0 bases for J; bases not matched to a gene: 7. The CDR3 sequence is 17 residues long. The receptor comes from a man aged 25 to 40 in good health. The sequenced material came from blood. This chain uses TRBV7-8 with TRBJ2-7; 8 nucleotides align to TRBD1. The CDR3 sequence: CASSLARTGLYSYEQYF. The CDR3 DNA reads TGTGCCAGCAGCTTAGCCAGGACAGGGCTCTACTCCTACGAGCAGTACTTC.